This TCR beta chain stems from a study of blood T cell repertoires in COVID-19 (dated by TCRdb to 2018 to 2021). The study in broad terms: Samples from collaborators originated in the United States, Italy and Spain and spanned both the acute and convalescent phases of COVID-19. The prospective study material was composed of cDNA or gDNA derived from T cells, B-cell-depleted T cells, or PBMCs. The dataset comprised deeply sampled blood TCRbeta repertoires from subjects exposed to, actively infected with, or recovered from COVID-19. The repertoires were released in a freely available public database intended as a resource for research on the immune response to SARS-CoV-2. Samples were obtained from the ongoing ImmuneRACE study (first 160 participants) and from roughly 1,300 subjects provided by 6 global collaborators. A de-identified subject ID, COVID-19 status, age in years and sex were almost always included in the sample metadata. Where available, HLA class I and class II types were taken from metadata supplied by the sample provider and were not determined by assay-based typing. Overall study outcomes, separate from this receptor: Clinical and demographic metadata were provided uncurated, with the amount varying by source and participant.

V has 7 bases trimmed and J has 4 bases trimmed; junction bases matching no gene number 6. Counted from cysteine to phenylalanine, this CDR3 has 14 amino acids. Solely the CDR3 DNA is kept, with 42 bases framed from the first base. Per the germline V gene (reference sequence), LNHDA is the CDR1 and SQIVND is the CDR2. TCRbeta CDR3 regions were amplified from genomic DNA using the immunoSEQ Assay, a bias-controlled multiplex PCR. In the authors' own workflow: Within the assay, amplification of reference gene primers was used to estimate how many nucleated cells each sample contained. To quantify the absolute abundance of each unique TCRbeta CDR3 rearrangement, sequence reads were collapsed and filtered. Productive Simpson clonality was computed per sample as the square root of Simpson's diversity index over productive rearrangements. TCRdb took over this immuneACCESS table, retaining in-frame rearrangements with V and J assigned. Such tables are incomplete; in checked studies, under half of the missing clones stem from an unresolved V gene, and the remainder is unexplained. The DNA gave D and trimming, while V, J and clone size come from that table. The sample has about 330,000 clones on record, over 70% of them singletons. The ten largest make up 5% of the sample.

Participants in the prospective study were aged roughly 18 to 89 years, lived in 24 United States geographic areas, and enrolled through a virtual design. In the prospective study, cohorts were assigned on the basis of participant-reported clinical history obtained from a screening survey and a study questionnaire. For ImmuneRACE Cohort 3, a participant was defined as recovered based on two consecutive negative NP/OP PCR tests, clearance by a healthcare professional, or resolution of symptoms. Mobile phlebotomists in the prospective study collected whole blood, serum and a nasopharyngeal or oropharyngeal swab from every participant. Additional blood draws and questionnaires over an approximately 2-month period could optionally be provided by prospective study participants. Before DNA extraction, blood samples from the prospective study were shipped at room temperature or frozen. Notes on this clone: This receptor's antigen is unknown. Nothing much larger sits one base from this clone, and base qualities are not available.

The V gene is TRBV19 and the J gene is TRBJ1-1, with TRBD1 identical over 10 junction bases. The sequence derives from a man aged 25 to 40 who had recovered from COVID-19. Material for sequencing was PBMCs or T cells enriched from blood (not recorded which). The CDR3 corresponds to CASNIRDRGTEAFF. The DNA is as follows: TGTGCCAGTAACATCCGGGACAGGGGCACTGAAGCTTTCTTT.